The 15 T cell receptor beta chains reported below all come from one sample, sequenced in a study of T-cell memory formation after mild COVID-19. TCRdb ran MiXCR on the 5' RACE reads and lists one entry per CDR3 protein. The sample contains fewer than 400,000 distinct CDR3 sequences, about 15% of which appear only once. Specimen: PBMCs or a T cell subset sorted from them (not recorded which). Source of these receptors: a man younger than 35 who had mild COVID-19 (a few samples of this study predate the infection). Cell type and time point are not known.

The chain links TRBV5-1 to TRBJ1-2; 8 positions agree with TRBD1. The junction had 8 bases not matched to a gene; V was cut back by 0 bases and J by 7 bases. The CDR3 covers 15 residues. Germline V gives CDR1 SGHRS, CDR2 YFSETQ. Here the CDR3 reads CASSLDRGFDGGYTF. The CDR3 nucleotides read TGCGCCAGCAGCTTGGACAGGGGGTTTGATGGTGGCTACACCTTC. The whole variable domain, filled in from reference TRBV5-1 and TRBJ1-2, reads KAGVTQTPRYLIKTRGQQVTLSCSPISGHRSVSWYQQTPGQGLQFLFEYFSETQRNKGNFPGRFSGRQFSNSRSEMNVSTLELGDSALYLCASSLDRGFDGGYTFGSGTRLTVV.

The V call is TRBV3-1, the J call TRBJ2-5; D possibly corresponds to TRBD2 (5 bases). This CDR3 is built from 14 residues. Germline lookup yields CDR1 LGHDT and CDR2 YNNKEL (reference sequence). Deletions cut 1 base from V and 4 bases from J, with 10 bases between. The CDR3 nucleotides are TGTGCCAGCAGCCAAGTCGGCGGAGGAGAGACCCAGTACTTC. Its protein is CASSQVGGGETQYF.

The CDR3 spells CSARDGGQGTDTQYF. CDR3 nucleotide sequence: TGCAGTGCTAGAGATGGGGGACAGGGCACAGATACGCAGTATTTT. The rearrangement joins TRBV20-1 to TRBJ2-3; TRBD1 agrees at 8 bases. Germline trimming cut 0 bases from V and 1 base from J; bases unmatched to any gene: 3. The length of the CDR3 is 15 residues. CDR1 is DFQATT and CDR2 is SNEGSKA in the germline V gene (reference sequence).

The chain has TRBV6-5 and TRBJ1-4; D is unclear. The CDR3 runs 16 residues. V lost 0 bases, J lost 8 bases, and 16 bases lay in between. Germline V gene data show CDR1 as MNHEY and CDR2 as SVGAGI. The CDR3 bases are TGTGCCAGCAGTTACTCGAGAAGACCACCGCGGGAAAAACTGTTTTTT. Amino acids: CASSYSRRPPREKLFF.

The V gene is TRBV20-1, the J gene TRBJ1-5; possibly TRBD1 for D (6 bases). Trimming removed 2 bases at V and 5 bases at J, with 13 bases between. The CDR3 length is 14 residues. From germline, CDR1 is DFQATT and CDR2 SNEGSKA (reference sequence). The CDR3 here is CSARSLRGDQPQHF. The CDR3 DNA reads TGCAGTGCTAGATCCCTAAGGGGGGATCAGCCCCAGCATTTT.

The chain recombines TRBV7-9 with TRBJ1-2; D is unclear. This CDR3 is built from 14 residues. The V end lost 11 bases, the J end lost 5 bases, and 21 bases lay between the germline ends. The germline gives CDR1 SEHNR, CDR2 FQNEAQ (reference sequence). The CDR3 nucleotides read TGTGCCCTCTTAGACGTGGTCCACACTTATGGCTACACCTTC. Translated: CALLDVVHTYGYTF.

This clonotype has at least ten counts. The J gene is TRBJ2-1, the V gene TRBV5-4; either TRBD1 or TRBD2 may supply D (5 bases each). The CDR3 length is 15 residues. Per the germline V gene, CDR1 is SGHNT and CDR2 is YYREEE (reference sequence). Trimming removed 4 bases at V and 0 bases at J, with 11 bases between. The chain's CDR3 is CASSLGTGSYNEQFF. The CDR3 DNA sequence: TGTGCCAGCAGCCTCGGGACCGGCTCCTACAATGAGCAGTTCTTC.

The rearrangement uses TRBV12-3 or TRBV12-4 and TRBJ2-6; D gene unclear. The CDR3 has 16 residues. V shed 5 bases and J shed 1 base, with 12 bases lying between them. The CDR3 protein is CASSPQRSSGANVLTF. CDR3 coding DNA: TGTGCCAGCAGTCCGCAAAGGAGTTCTGGGGCCAACGTCCTGACTTTC.

This chain connects TRBV7-2 to TRBJ1-6; D is undetermined. CDR1 is SGHTA and CDR2 is FQGNSA in the germline V gene. The CDR3 covers 14 residues. Trimming removed 0 bases from V and 9 bases from J, with 9 bases in between. CDR3 loop: CASSLAHGFSPLHF. The CDR3 coding sequence is TGTGCCAGCAGCTTAGCGCACGGGTTTTCACCCCTCCACTTT.

The rearrangement uses TRBV7-9 and TRBJ1-1, with unresolved D. Germline CDR1 is SEHNR and CDR2 is FQNEAQ (reference sequence). The CDR3 loop spans 13 amino acids. V lost 4 bases and J lost 2, with 8 bases in between. In DNA, the CDR3 is TGTGCCAGCAGCTATGCTGCAAACACTGAAGCTTTCTTT. It encodes CASSYAANTEAFF.

The chain employs TRBV6-2 or TRBV6-3 and TRBJ2-2, with D possibly being TRBD1 (5 bases). Per germline, CDR1 MNHEY and CDR2 SVGEGT. Trimming shortened V by 4 bases and J by 6 bases, and 18 bases separated the two germline ends. This CDR3 spans 16 amino acids. CDR3 region: CASSFRQIISAGELFF. The CDR3 DNA is TGTGCCAGCAGTTTTCGACAGATAATTTCCGCCGGGGAGCTGTTTTTT.

The chain employs TRBV14 and TRBJ2-2; D gene uncertain. From germline, CDR1 is SGHDN and CDR2 FVKESK. The germline V and J ends were trimmed by 0 bases and 6 bases, with 5 bases remaining between them. The CDR3 has 13 residues. The CDR3 bases are TGTGCCAGCAGCCAAGATTGGGCCGGGGAGCTGTTTTTT. Its translation is CASSQDWAGELFF.

In its sample, this clonotype was seen many times. This chain links TRBV7-2 with TRBJ2-7; TRBD2 agrees at 8 bases. V was pared by 2 bases and J by 2 bases, with 5 bases of the junction left unmatched. CDR3 length: 15 amino acids. The germline gives CDR1 SGHTA, CDR2 FQGNSA. The CDR3 DNA follows: TGTGCCAGCAGCTTACGGCGGGGGGCGCCCTACGAGCAGTACTTC. Translated, it gives CASSLRRGAPYEQYF. Looking up the rest from reference TRBV7-2 and TRBJ2-7 gives the full variable domain: GAGVSQSPSNKVTEKGKDVELRCDPISGHTALYWYRQSLGQGLEFLIYFQGNSAPDKSGLPSDRFSAERTGGSVSTLTIQRTQQEDSAVYLCASSLRRGAPYEQYFGPGTRLTVT.

The chain joins TRBV6-2 or TRBV6-3 to TRBJ2-2; tentatively, D is TRBD1 (5 bases). CDR1 is MNHEY and CDR2 is SVGEGT in the germline V gene. The CDR3 length is 15 residues. V gave up 7 bases and J gave up 2 bases, with 14 bases separating them. CDR3 in amino acids: CASTHLQGNTGELFF. CDR3 DNA: TGTGCCAGCACCCATCTCCAGGGAAACACCGGGGAGCTGTTTTTT.

On this clonotype: A much larger clone lies one base from this, so it may be a read error. The chain employs TRBV23-1 and TRBJ2-1; no firm D call. TRBV23-1 is assigned to the ORF class and has an uncertain function. CDR3 length: 12 residues. The V and J ends lost 3 bases and 4 bases respectively, with 4 bases between them. The CDR3 coding sequence is TGCGCCAGCAGTCATCAGTACAATGAGCAGTTCTTC. Its protein is CASSHQYNEQFF.